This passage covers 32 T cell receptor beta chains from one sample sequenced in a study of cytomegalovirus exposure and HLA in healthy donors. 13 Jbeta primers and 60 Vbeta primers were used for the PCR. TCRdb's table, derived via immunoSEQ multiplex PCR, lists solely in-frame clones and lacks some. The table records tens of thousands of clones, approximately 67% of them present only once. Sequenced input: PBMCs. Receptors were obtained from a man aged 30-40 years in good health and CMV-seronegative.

In nucleotides, the CDR3 is TGTGCCAGCCAACCCCCGGGAGGTAGCACCGGGGAGCTGTTTTTT. This codes for CASQPPGGSTGELFF. The chain uses TRBV6-5 and TRBJ2-2, with 7 bases aligning to TRBD2. After removal of 8 bases from V and 4 bases from J, the junction contained 10 bases not matched to a gene. CDR1 MNHEY and CDR2 SVGAGI come from the germline V gene. This CDR3 has 15 residues.

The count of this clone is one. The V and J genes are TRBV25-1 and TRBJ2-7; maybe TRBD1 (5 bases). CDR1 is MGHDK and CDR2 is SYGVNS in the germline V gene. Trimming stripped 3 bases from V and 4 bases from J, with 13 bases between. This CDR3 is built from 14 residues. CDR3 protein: CASSDWGYLYEQYF. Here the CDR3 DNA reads TGTGCCAGCAGTGATTGGGGCTACCTTTACGAGCAGTACTTC.

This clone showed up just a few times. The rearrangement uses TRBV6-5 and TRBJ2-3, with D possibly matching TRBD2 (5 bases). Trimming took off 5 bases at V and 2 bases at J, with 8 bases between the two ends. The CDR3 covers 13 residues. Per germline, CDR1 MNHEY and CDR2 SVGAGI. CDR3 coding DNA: TGTGCCAGCAGTAGGAGGCCCACAGATACGCAGTATTTT. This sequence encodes CASSRRPTDTQYF.

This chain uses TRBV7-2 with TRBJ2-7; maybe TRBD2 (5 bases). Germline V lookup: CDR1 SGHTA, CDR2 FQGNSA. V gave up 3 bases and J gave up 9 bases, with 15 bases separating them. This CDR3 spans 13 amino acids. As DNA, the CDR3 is TGTGCCAGCAGCTTCATCGGGGATAGGGTGCAGTACTTC. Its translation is CASSFIGDRVQYF.

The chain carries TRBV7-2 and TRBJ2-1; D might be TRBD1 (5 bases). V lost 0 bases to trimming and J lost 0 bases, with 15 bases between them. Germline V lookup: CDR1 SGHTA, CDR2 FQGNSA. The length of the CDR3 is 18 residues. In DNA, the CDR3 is TGTGCCAGCAGCTTAGCGGGCCGACAGTTGAGCTCCTACAATGAGCAGTTCTTC. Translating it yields CASSLAGRQLSSYNEQFF.

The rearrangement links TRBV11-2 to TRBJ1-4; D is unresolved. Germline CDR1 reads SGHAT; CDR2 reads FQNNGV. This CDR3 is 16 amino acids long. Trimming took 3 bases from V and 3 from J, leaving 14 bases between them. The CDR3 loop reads CASSLDYYKANEKLFF. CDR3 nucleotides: TGTGCCAGCAGCTTGGACTATTACAAGGCTAATGAAAAACTGTTTTTT.

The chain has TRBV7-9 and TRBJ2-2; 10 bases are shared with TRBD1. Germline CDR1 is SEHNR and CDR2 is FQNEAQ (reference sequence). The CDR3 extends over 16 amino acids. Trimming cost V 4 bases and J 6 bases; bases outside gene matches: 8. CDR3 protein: CASSSGDRGVAGELFF. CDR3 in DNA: TGTGCCAGCAGCTCGGGGGACAGGGGAGTTGCCGGGGAGCTGTTTTTT.

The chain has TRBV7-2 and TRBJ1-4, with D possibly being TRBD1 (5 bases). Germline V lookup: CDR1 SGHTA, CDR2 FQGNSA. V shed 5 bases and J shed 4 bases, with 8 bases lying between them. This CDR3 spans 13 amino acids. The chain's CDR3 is CASSRQFNEKLFF. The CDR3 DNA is TGTGCCAGCAGCCGACAGTTTAATGAAAAACTGTTTTTT.

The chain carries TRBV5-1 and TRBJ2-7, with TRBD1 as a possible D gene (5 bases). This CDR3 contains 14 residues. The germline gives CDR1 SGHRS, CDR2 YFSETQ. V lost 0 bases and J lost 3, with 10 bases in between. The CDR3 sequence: CASSLAARDYEQYF. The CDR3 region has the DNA TGCGCCAGCAGCTTGGCGGCCAGGGACTACGAGCAGTACTTC.

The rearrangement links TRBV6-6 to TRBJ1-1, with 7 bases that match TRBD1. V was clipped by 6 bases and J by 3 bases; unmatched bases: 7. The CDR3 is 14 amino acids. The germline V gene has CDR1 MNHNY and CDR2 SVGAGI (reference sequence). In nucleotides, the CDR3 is TGTGCCAGCAGGAAACAGGGGACGTACACTGAAGCTTTCTTT. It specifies CASRKQGTYTEAFF.

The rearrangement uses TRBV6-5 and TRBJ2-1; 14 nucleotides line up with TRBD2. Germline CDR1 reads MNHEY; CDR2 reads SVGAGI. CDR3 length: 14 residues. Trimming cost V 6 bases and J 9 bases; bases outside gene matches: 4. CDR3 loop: CASRGLAGEAEQFF. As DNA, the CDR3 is TGTGCCAGCAGGGGACTAGCGGGAGAGGCTGAGCAGTTCTTC.

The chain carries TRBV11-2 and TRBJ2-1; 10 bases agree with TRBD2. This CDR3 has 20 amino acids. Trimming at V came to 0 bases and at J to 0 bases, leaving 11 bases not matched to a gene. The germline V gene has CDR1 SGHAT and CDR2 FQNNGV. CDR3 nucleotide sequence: TGTGCCAGCAGCTTAGAGCTAGCGGGAGCTCTGGGTGGCTCCTACAATGAGCAGTTCTTC. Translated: CASSLELAGALGGSYNEQFF.

CDR3 nucleotides: TGTGCCACCAGCATGGGCTTGTCCCAACAAGAGACCCAGTACTTC. Its translation is CATSMGLSQQETQYF. This sequence joins TRBV15 and TRBJ2-5; D call uncertain. Germline CDR1 LNHNV, CDR2 YYDKDF (reference sequence). Between the trimmed V and J ends, which lost 4 bases and 2 bases, there was a span of 14 bases. This CDR3 comprises 15 residues.

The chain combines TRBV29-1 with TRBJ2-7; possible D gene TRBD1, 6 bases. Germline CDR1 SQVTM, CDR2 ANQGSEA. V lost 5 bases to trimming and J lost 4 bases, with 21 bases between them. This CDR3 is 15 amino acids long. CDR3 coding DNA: TGCAGCGTTTGTTCCGCGGAGTTTCAGGGGTACGAGCAGTACTTC. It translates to CSVCSAEFQGYEQYF.

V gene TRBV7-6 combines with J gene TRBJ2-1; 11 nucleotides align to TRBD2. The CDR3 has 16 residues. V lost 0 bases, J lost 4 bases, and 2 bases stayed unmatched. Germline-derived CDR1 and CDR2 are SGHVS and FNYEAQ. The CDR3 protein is CASSLARLAGYNEQFF. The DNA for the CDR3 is TGTGCCAGCAGCTTAGCGAGACTAGCGGGGTACAATGAGCAGTTCTTC.

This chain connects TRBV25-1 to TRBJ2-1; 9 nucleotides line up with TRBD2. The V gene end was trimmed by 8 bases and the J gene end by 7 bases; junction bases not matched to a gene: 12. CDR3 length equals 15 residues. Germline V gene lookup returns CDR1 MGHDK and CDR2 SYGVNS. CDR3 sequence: CASPQRLAGPNEQFF. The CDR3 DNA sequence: TGTGCCAGCCCCCAGCGGCTAGCGGGGCCTAATGAGCAGTTCTTC.

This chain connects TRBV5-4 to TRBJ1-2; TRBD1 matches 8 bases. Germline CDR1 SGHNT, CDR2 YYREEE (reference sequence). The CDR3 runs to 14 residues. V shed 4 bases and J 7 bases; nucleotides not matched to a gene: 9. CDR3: CASSVTGGSSGYTF. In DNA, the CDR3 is TGTGCCAGCAGCGTCACAGGGGGATCGAGTGGCTACACCTTC.

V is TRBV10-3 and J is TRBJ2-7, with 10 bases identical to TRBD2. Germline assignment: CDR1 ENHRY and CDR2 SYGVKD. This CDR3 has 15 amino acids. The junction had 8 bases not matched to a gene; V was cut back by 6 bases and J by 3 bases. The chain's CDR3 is CAIREGPSGSYEQYF. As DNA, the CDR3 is TGTGCCATCAGGGAGGGACCTAGCGGGAGCTACGAGCAGTACTTC.

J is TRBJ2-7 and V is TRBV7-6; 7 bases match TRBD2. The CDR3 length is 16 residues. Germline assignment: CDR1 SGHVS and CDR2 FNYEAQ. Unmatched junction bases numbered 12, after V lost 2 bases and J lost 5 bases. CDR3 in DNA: TGTGCCAGCAGCTTATTCGTTGGAGGCCGGGGGGACGAGCAGTACTTC. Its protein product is CASSLFVGGRGDEQYF.

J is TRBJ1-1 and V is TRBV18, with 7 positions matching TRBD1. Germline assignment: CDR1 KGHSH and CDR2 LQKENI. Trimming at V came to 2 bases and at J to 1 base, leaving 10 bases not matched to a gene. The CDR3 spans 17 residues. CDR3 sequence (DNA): TGTGCCAGCTCACCAAAAGAGCAGGGGGGCAAGAACACTGAAGCTTTCTTT. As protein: CASSPKEQGGKNTEAFF.

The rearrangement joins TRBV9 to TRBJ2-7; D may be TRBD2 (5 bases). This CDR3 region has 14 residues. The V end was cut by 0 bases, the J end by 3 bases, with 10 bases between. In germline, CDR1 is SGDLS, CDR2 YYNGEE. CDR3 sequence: CASSVVSGSYEQYF. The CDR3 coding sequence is TGTGCCAGCAGCGTAGTGAGCGGCAGCTACGAGCAGTACTTC. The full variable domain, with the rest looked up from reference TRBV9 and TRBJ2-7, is DSGVTQTPKHLITATGQRVTLRCSPRSGDLSVYWYQQSLDQGLQFLIQYYNGEERAKGNILERFSAQQFPDLHSELNLSSLELGDSALYFCASSVVSGSYEQYFGPGTRLTVT.

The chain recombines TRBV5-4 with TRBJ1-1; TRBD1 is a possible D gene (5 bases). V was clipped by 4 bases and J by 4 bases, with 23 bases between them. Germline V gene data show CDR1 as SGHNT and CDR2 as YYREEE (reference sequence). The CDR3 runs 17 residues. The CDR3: CASSPKGHGHGGTEAFF. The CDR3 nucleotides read TGTGCCAGCAGCCCTAAGGGCCACGGCCACGGGGGCACTGAAGCTTTCTTT.

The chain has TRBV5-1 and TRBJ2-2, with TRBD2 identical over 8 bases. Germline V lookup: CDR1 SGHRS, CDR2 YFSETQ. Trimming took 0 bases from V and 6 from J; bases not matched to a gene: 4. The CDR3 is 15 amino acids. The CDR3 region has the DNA TGCGCCAGCAGCTTGGGACTAGCGTCGGCCGGGGAGCTGTTTTTT. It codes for CASSLGLASAGELFF.

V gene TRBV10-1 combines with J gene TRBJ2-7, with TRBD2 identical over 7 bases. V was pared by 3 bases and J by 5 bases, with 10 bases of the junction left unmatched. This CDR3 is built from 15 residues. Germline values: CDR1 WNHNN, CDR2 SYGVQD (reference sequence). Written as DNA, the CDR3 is TGCGCCAGCAGTGACGGCGGACTAGGGAGCCACGAGCAGTACTTC. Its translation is CASSDGGLGSHEQYF.

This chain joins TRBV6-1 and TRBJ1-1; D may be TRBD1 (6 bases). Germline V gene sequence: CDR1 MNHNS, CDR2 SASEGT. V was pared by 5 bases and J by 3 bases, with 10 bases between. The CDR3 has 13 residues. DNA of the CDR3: TGTGCCAGCAGTCGACAGGTCTACACTGAAGCTTTCTTT. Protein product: CASSRQVYTEAFF.

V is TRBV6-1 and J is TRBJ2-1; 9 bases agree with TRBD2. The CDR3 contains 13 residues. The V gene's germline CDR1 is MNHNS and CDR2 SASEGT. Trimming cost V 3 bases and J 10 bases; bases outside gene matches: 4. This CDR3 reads CASSDWLAGEQFF. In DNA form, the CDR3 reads TGTGCCAGCAGTGACTGGCTAGCGGGAGAGCAGTTCTTC.

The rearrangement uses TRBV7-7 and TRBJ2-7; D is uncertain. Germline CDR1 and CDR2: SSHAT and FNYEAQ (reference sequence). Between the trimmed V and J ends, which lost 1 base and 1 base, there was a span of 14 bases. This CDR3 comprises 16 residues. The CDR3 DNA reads TGTGCCAGCAGCTTAGAAGTATCCGAGGTATCCTACGAGCAGTACTTC. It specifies CASSLEVSEVSYEQYF.

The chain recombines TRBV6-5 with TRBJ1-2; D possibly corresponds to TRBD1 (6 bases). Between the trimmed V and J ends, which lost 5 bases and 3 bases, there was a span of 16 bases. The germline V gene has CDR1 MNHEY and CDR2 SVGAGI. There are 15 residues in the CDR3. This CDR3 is CASSAYRVPYYGYTF. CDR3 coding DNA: TGTGCCAGCAGTGCATACAGGGTTCCATACTATGGCTACACCTTC.

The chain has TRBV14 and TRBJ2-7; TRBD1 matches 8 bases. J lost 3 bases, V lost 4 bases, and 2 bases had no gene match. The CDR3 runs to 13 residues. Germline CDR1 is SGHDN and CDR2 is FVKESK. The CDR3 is CASSLGQGYEQYF. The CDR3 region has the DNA TGTGCCAGCAGCCTCGGACAGGGCTACGAGCAGTACTTC.

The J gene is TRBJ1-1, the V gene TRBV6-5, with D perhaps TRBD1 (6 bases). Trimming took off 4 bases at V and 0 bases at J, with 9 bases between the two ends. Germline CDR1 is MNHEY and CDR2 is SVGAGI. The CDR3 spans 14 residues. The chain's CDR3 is CASSSQGMNTEAFF. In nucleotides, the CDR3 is TGTGCCAGCAGTTCACAGGGCATGAACACTGAAGCTTTCTTT.

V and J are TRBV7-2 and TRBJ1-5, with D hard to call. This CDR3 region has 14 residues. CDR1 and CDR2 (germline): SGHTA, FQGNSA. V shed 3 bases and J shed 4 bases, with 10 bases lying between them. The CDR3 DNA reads TGTGCCAGCAGCTTGCGGATCGGGAATCAGCCCCAGCATTTT. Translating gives CASSLRIGNQPQHF.

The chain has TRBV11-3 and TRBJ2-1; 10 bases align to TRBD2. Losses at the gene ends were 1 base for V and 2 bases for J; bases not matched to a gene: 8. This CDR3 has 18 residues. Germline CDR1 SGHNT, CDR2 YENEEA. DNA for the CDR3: TGTGCCAGCAGCTTAGCTCCTAGCGGGAGAGGGGCCTACAATGAGCAGTTCTTC. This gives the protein CASSLAPSGRGAYNEQFF. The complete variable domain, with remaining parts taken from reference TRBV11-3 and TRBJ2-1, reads EAGVVQSPRYKIIEKKQPVAFWCNPISGHNTLYWYLQNLGQGPELLIRYENEEAVDDSQLPKDRFSAERLKGVDSTLKIQPAELGDSAVYLCASSLAPSGRGAYNEQFFGPGTRLTVL.